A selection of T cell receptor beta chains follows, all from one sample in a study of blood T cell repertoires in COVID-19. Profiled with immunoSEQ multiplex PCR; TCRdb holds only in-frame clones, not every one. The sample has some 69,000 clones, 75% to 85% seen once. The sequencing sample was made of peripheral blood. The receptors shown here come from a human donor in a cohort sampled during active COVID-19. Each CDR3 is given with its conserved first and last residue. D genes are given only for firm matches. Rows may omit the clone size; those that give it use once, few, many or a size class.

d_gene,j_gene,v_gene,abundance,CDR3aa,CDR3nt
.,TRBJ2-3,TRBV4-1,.,CASSQEGSVRTDTQYF,TGCGCCAGCAGCCAAGAGGGGAGCGTGCGCACAGATACGCAGTATTTT
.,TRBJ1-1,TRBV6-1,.,CASSEEIQVDTEAFF,TGTGCCAGCAGTGAAGAAATCCAGGTGGACACTGAAGCTTTCTTT
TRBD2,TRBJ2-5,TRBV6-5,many,CASSLRGGQETQYF,TGTGCCAGCAGCCTCCGGGGGGGACAAGAGACCCAGTACTTC
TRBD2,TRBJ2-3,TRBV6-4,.,CASSIGTSGSTDTQYF,TGTGCCAGCAGTATCGGGACTAGCGGAAGCACAGATACGCAGTATTTT
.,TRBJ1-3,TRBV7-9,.,CASSLGLFEGNTIYF,TGTGCCAGCAGCTTAGGCTTATTCGAGGGAAACACCATATATTTT
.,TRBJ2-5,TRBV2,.,CASSAPLEPIQYF,TGTGCCAGCAGTGCCCCCCTAGAGCCGATCCAGTACTTC
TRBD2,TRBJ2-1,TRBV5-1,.,CASSGTSSGRTSSYNEQFF,TGCGCCAGCAGCGGGACCTCTAGCGGGAGAACCAGCTCCTACAATGAGCAGTTCTTC
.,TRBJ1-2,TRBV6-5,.,CATYRGSFETYGYTF,TGTGCCACCTACCGGGGGTCCTTCGAAACCTATGGCTACACCTTC
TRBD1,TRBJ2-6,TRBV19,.,CASRSNWGDGRAGGHSSGANVLTF,TGTGCCAGTAGATCGAATTGGGGCGACGGACGGGCAGGGGGCCATAGCTCTGGGGCCAACGTCCTGACTTTC
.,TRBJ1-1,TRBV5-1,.,CASSEGSGTEAFF,TGCGCCAGCAGCGAGGGTAGCGGCACTGAAGCTTTCTTT
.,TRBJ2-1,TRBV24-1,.,CATSDFKSSYNEQFF,TGTGCCACCAGTGATTTCAAGAGCTCCTACAATGAGCAGTTCTTC
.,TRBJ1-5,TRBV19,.,CASSLASNQPQHF,TGTGCCAGTAGTTTGGCTAGCAATCAGCCCCAGCATTTT
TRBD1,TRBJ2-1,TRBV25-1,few,CASSGATGPNSYNEQFF,TGTGCCAGCAGTGGGGCGACAGGGCCTAATTCCTACAATGAGCAGTTCTTC
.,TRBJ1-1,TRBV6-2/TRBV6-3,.,CASSYVNLNTEAFF,TGTGCCAGCAGTTACGTCAACTTAAACACTGAAGCTTTCTTT
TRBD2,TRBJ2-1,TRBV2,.,CASSDASGGYNEQFF,TGTGCCAGCAGTGACGCTAGCGGGGGGTACAATGAGCAGTTCTTC
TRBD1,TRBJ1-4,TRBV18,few,CASSPLDRGSEKLFF,TGTGCCAGCTCACCTCTGGACAGGGGAAGTGAAAAACTGTTTTTT
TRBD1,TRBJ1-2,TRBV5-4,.,CASSTALTGAEGYTF,TGTGCCAGCAGCACCGCGCTCACAGGGGCGGAAGGCTACACCTTC
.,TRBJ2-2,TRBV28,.,CASSLNMGMTGELFF,TGTGCCAGCAGTTTAAACATGGGCATGACCGGGGAGCTGTTTTTT
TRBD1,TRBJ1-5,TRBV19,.,CASSTHRTGTGSNQPQHF,TGTGCCAGTAGTACCCACAGGACCGGGACAGGGAGCAATCAGCCCCAGCATTTT
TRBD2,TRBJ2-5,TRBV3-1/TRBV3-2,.,CASSEGLAQETQYF,TGTGCCAGCAGTGAGGGACTAGCTCAAGAGACCCAGTACTTC
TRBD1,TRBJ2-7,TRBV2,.,CASGTDYEQYF,TGTGCCAGCGGGACAGACTACGAGCAGTACTTC
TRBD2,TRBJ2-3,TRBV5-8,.,CASSPTGTTDTQYF,TGTGCCAGCAGCCCAACCGGGACTACGGATACGCAGTATTTT
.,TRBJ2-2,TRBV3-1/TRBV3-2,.,CASSQVTKVVSGTGELFF,TGTGCCAGCAGCCAAGTAACTAAGGTAGTTTCGGGCACCGGGGAGCTGTTTTTT
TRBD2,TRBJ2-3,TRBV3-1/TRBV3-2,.,CASSPLGLAGLQDTDTQYF,TGTGCCAGCAGCCCCTTGGGACTAGCGGGCCTACAAGACACAGATACGCAGTATTTT
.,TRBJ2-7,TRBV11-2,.,CASSSPGTVEGEQYF,TGTGCCAGCAGCTCGCCAGGGACAGTGGAGGGGGAGCAGTACTTC